The 14 T cell receptor beta chains below all came from one sample that was sequenced in a study of control samples from healthy donors and cancer patients. Using immunoSEQ multiplex PCR, the repertoire was profiled, and TCRdb retains in-frame clones only, with some absent. This sample has under 85,000 clones, with 93% found just once. Sequences were obtained from PBMCs. The receptors were sampled from a woman in her thirties or forties with lung cancer.

The chain links TRBV5-4 to TRBJ2-5; 7 nucleotides line up with TRBD1. With V trimmed by 2 bases and J by 2 bases, 0 bases remained unmatched. CDR1 and CDR2 (germline): SGHNT, YYREEE (reference sequence). CDR3 length equals 13 residues. The CDR3 loop reads CASSFRGQETQYF. The CDR3 DNA sequence: TGTGCCAGCAGCTTCAGGGGGCAAGAGACCCAGTACTTC. Together with reference TRBV5-4 and TRBJ2-5, the CDR3 gives the full variable domain: ETGVTQSPTHLIKTRGQQVTLRCSSQSGHNTVSWYQQALGQGPQFIFQYYREEENGRGNFPPRFSGLQFPNYSSELNVNALELDDSALYLCASSFRGQETQYFGPGTRLLVL.

The V and J genes are TRBV9 and TRBJ1-5; D unresolved. The CDR3 covers 12 residues. The germline V gene encodes CDR1 SGDLS and CDR2 YYNGEE. Trimming left V 4 bases short and J 11 bases short, with 13 bases between. CDR3 in amino acids: CASSSQTGSQHF. CDR3 nucleotides: TGTGCCAGCAGCTCACAAACCGGGTCCCAGCATTTT. Drawing the rest from reference TRBV9 and TRBJ1-5, the complete variable domain is DSGVTQTPKHLITATGQRVTLRCSPRSGDLSVYWYQQSLDQGLQFLIQYYNGEERAKGNILERFSAQQFPDLHSELNLSSLELGDSALYFCASSSQTGSQHFGDGTRLSIL.

Ten or more counts support this clone. The rearrangement joins TRBV9 to TRBJ1-1, with 7 bases fitting TRBD1. This CDR3 has 14 amino acids. Germline V gene sequence: CDR1 SGDLS, CDR2 YYNGEE. With V trimmed by 3 bases and J by 1 base, 3 bases remained unmatched. The CDR3 nucleotides are TGTGCCAGCAGCGCGACAGGGCAGAACACTGAAGCTTTCTTT. This encodes CASSATGQNTEAFF.

This clone has just one count. V and J are TRBV3-1 (or the pseudogene TRBV3-2) and TRBJ2-5, with TRBD2 matching 13 bases. V trimming: 2 bases; J trimming: 2 bases; junction bases outside the gene matches: 5. This CDR3 has 17 residues. Germline CDR1 and CDR2: LGHDT and YNNKEL (reference sequence). The CDR3 DNA follows: TGTGCCAGCAGCCAAACCCCGGGACTAGCGGGGCAAGAGACCCAGTACTTC. Encoded protein: CASSQTPGLAGQETQYF.

V is TRBV4-1 and J is TRBJ1-3, with 9 bases lining up with TRBD1. The CDR3 spans 19 residues. V was pared by 1 base and J by 1 base, with 11 bases of the junction left unmatched. Germline values: CDR1 MGHRA, CDR2 YSYEKL. The chain's CDR3 is CASSQVPDRGIRSGNTIYF. CDR3 bases: TGCGCCAGCAGCCAAGTTCCGGACAGGGGTATTCGGTCTGGAAACACCATATATTTT.

The rearrangement uses TRBV11-3 and TRBJ2-2; 12 bases match TRBD2. Per germline, CDR1 SGHNT and CDR2 YENEEA. The V gene end was trimmed by 4 bases and the J gene end by 2 bases; junction bases not matched to a gene: 8. The CDR3 spans 18 residues. The CDR3 nucleotides read TGTGCCAGCAGCTCCACGACTAGCGGGAGATTCAACACCGGGGAGCTGTTTTTT. Translated: CASSSTTSGRFNTGELFF.

This clone is a singleton in its sample. V is TRBV10-3 and J is TRBJ2-2; D tentatively fits TRBD1 or TRBD2 (5 bases each). Trimming stripped 3 bases from V and 6 bases from J, with 20 bases between. Germline V gene lookup returns CDR1 ENHRY and CDR2 SYGVKD. The CDR3 length is 17 residues. The CDR3 bases are TGTGCCATCAGTGAAACGTTGGGCAGGGAGTACGCCGGGGAGCTGTTTTTT. Protein product: CAISETLGREYAGELFF.

V and J are TRBV30 and TRBJ2-2; unclear D gene. This CDR3 spans 15 amino acids. Germline CDR1 is GTSNPN and CDR2 is SVGIG (reference sequence). Between the trimmed V and J ends, which lost 6 bases and 2 bases, there was a span of 16 bases. The chain's CDR3 is CACWTLRANTGELFF. The CDR3 nucleotides are TGTGCCTGTTGGACCCTCCGCGCCAACACCGGGGAGCTGTTTTTT.

This chain connects TRBV18 to TRBJ1-1, with 8 bases fitting TRBD1. The V gene end was trimmed by 5 bases and the J gene end by 3 bases; junction bases not matched to a gene: 5. The CDR3 covers 14 residues. Germline loops: CDR1 KGHSH, CDR2 LQKENI. DNA for the CDR3: TGTGCCAGCTCAGTCACAGGGGGGGACACTGAAGCTTTCTTT. Residues: CASSVTGGDTEAFF.

The chain has TRBV27 and TRBJ1-1; possible D gene TRBD1, 5 bases. Trimming cost V 3 bases and J 3 bases, with 8 bases left between them. The germline V gene encodes CDR1 MNHEY and CDR2 SMNVEV (reference sequence). The CDR3 is made up of 13 amino acids. This chain's CDR3 is CASSFGGDTEAFF. The CDR3 nucleotides are TGTGCCAGCAGTTTCGGGGGTGACACTGAAGCTTTCTTT.

The V and J genes are TRBV9 and TRBJ1-1; D is ambiguous. Trimming removed 0 bases from V and 1 base from J, with 7 bases in between. This CDR3 comprises 14 residues. Germline CDR1 and CDR2: SGDLS and YYNGEE. The CDR3 DNA is TGTGCCAGCAGCGTAGTATGGCAGAACACTGAAGCTTTCTTT. As protein: CASSVVWQNTEAFF.

The chain links TRBV5-5 to TRBJ1-4; no reliable D call. Deletions cut 0 bases from V and 1 base from J, with 10 bases between. The CDR3 totals 16 residues. Germline CDR1 reads SGHKS; CDR2 reads YYEKEE (reference sequence). The CDR3 spells CASSLASGLTNEKLFF. The CDR3, as DNA: TGTGCCAGCAGCTTGGCATCGGGGTTAACTAATGAAAAACTGTTTTTT.

V and J are TRBV4-1 and TRBJ2-7; D is undetermined. CDR1 is MGHRA and CDR2 is YSYEKL in the germline V gene. V shed 4 bases and J shed 6 bases, with 16 bases lying between them. The CDR3 sequence is 14 residues long. CDR3 sequence: CASSLSDASSEQYF. CDR3 bases: TGCGCCAGCAGCCTTTCGGACGCCAGTAGCGAGCAGTACTTC.

The rearrangement uses TRBV10-3 and TRBJ1-5; 8 bases are shared with TRBD1. Trimming took 10 bases from V and 3 from J; bases not matched to a gene: 8. Germline lookup yields CDR1 ENHRY and CDR2 SYGVKD. CDR3 size: 14 residues. The CDR3 spells CATKGQENNQPQHF. CDR3 sequence (DNA): TGTGCCACCAAGGGACAGGAAAACAATCAGCCCCAGCATTTT.